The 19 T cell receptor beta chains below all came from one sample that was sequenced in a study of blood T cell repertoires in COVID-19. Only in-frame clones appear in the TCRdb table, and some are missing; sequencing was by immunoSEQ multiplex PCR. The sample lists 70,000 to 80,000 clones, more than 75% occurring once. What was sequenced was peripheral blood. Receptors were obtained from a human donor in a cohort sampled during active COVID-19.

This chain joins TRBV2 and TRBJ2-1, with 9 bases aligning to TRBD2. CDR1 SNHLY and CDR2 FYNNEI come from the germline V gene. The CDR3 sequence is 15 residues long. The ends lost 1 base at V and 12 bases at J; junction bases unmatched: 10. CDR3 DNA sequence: TGTGCCAGCAGTGAAGTCGCTAGCGGGGCAGCAAGGCAGTTCTTC. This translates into CASSEVASGAARQFF.

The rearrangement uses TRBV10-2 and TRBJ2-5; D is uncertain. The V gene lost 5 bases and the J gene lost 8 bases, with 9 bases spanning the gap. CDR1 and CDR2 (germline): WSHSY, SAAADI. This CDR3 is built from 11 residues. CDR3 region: CASSSAATQYF. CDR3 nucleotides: TGCGCCAGCAGTTCGGCGGCAACCCAGTACTTC.

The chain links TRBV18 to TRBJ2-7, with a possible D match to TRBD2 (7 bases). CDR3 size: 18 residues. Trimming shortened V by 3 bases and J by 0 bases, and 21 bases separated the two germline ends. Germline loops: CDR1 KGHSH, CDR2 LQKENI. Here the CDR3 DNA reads TGTGCCAGCTCACCGGTCGCCGGGGGGCAAAGAAGCTCCTACGAGCAGTACGTC. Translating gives CASSPVAGGQRSSYEQYV.

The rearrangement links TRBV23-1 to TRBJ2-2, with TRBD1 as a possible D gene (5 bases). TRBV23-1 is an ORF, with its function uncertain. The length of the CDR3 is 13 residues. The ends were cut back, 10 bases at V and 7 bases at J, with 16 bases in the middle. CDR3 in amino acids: CAIPSRASGELFF. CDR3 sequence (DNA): TGCGCCATCCCGAGCAGGGCGAGCGGGGAGCTGTTTTTT.

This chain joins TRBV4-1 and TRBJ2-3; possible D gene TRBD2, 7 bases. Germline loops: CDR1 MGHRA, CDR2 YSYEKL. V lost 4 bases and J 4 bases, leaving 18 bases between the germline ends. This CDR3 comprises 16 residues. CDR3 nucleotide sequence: TGCGCCAGCAGCCCTTCTACCCAGGGGAGGGCAGATACGCAGTATTTT. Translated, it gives CASSPSTQGRADTQYF.

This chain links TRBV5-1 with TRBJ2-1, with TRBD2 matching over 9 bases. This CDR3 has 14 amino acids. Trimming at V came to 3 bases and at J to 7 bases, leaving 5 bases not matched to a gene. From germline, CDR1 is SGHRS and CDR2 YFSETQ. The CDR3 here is CASSSASGTNEQFF. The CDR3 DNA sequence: TGCGCCAGCAGCTCGGCTAGCGGGACAAATGAGCAGTTCTTC.

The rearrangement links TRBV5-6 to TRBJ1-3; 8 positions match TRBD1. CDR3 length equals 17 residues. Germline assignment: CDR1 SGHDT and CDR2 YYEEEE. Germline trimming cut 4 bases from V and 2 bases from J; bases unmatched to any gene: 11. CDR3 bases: TGTGCCAGCAGCGAGTTTTCAAGGGACAGGACTGGAAACACCATATATTTT. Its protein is CASSEFSRDRTGNTIYF.

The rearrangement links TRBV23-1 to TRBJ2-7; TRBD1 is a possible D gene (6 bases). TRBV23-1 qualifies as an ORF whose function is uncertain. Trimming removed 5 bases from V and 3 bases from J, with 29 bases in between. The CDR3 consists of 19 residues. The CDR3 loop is CASSSLTERQAPMGYEQYV. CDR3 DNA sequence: TGCGCCAGCAGTTCCCTTACTGAGAGACAGGCCCCGATGGGCTACGAGCAGTACGTC.

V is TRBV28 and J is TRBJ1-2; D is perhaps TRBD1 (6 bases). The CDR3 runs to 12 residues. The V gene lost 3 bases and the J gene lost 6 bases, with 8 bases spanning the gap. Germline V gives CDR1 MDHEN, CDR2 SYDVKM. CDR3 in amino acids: CASSFTGNGYTF. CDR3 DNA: TGTGCCAGCAGTTTCACAGGGAATGGCTACACCTTC.

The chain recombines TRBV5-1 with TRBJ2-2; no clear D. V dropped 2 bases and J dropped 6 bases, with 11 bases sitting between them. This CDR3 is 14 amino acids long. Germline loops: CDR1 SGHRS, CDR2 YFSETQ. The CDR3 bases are TGCGCCAGCAGCTTCCCCTACGTCGCCGGGGAGCTGTTTTTT. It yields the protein CASSFPYVAGELFF. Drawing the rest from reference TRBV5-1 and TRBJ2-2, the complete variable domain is KAGVTQTPRYLIKTRGQQVTLSCSPISGHRSVSWYQQTPGQGLQFLFEYFSETQRNKGNFPGRFSGRQFSNSRSEMNVSTLELGDSALYLCASSFPYVAGELFFGEGSRLTVL.

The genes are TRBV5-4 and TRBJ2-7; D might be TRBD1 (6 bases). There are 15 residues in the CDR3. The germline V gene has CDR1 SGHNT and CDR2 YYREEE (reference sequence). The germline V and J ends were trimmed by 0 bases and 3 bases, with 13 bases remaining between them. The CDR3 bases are TGTGCCAGCAGCTTGGATACAGGGTCGTTCTACGAGCAGTACTTC. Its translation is CASSLDTGSFYEQYF. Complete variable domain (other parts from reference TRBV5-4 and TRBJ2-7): ETGVTQSPTHLIKTRGQQVTLRCSSQSGHNTVSWYQQALGQGPQFIFQYYREEENGRGNFPPRFSGLQFPNYSSELNVNALELDDSALYLCASSLDTGSFYEQYFGPGTRLTVT.

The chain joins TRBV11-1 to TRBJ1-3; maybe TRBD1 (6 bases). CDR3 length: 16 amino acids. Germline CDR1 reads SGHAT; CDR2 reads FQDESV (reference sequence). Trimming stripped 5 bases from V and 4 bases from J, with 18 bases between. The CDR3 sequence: CASSNKNRVFGNTIYF. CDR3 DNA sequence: TGTGCCAGCAGCAACAAAAACAGGGTTTTCGGAAACACCATATATTTT.

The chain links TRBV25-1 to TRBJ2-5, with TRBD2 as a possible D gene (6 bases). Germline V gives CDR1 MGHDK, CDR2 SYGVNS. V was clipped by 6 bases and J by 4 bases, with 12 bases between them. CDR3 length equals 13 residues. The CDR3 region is CASRTEGVETQYF. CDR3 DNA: TGTGCCAGCAGGACGGAGGGAGTAGAGACCCAGTACTTC.

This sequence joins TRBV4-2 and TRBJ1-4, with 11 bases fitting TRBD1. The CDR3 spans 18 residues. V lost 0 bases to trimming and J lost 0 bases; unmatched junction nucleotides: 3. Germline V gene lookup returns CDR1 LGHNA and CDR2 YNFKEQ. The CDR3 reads CASSQEEGQGATNEKLFF. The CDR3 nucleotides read TGTGCCAGCAGCCAAGAAGAGGGACAGGGGGCAACTAATGAAAAACTGTTTTTT.

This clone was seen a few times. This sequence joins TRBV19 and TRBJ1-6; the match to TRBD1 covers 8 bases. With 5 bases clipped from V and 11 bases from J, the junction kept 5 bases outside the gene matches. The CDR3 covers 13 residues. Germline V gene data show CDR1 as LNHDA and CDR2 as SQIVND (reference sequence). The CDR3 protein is CASSDRGLTPLHF. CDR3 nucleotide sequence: TGTGCCAGTAGTGACAGGGGCTTAACACCCCTCCACTTT. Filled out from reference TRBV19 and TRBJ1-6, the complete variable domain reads DGGITQSPKYLFRKEGQNVTLSCEQNLNHDAMYWYRQDPGQGLRLIYYSQIVNDFQKGDIAEGYSVSREKKESFPLTVTSAQKNPTAFYLCASSDRGLTPLHFGNGTRLTVT.

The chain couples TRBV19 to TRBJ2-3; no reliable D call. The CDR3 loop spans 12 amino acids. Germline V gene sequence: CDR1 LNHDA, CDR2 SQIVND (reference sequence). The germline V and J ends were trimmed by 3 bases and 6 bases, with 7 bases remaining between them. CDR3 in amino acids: CASSIGYDTQYF. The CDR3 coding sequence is TGTGCCAGTAGTATCGGGTACGATACGCAGTATTTT.

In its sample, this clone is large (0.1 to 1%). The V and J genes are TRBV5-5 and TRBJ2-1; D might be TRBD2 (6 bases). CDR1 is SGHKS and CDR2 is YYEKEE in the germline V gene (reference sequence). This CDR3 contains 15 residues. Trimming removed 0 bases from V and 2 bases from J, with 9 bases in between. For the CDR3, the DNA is TGTGCCAGCAGCTTGGCCGGGGGAACCTACAATGAGCAGTTCTTC. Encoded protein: CASSLAGGTYNEQFF.

In DNA, the CDR3 is TGTGCCAGCAGCTCACTCCCTAGGGGCTACACCTTC. Amino acid sequence: CASSSLPRGYTF. The chain carries TRBV28 and TRBJ1-2; D remains ambiguous. Germline-derived CDR1 and CDR2 are MDHEN and SYDVKM. The length of the CDR3 is 12 residues. V lost 6 bases, J lost 8 bases, and 13 bases lay in between.

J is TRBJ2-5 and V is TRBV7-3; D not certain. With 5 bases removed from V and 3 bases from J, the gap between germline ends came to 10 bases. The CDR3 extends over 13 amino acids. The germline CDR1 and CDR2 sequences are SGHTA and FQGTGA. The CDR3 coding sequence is TGTGCCAGCAGCCCAAGCTCGAAAGAGACCCAGTACTTC. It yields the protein CASSPSSKETQYF.